This TCR beta chain stems from a study of T cell repertoires in cytomegalovirus infection (dated by TCRdb to the late 2010s). Describing the broader study: The peptide stimulations were aimed at well-studied HLA-B-restricted epitopes as well as recently identified HLA-C-restricted CMV epitopes, whose presentation resists viral immunomodulation. Because public TCR beta signatures pointed to carriage of CMV infection together with the matching HLA type, the HLA type of each donor mattered for the analysis. Study-level results and caveats: In the ex vivo response, HLA-C-restricted CMV-specific TCR beta clonotypes were dominant, and in two of eight donors the single most frequent clonotype came from this HLA-C-restricted group. Carriers of CMV infection plus the relevant HLA type were discriminated by the cumulative frequency of public TCR beta family members in the study cohort and in an independent roughly 380-donor cohort.

On this clonotype itself: Which antigen it targets is not known. No quality values exist for individual bases; no much larger clone is one base distant.

Per the publication, the treatment or condition label means: in vitro stimulation with specific CMV peptide epitopes to enrich CMV-specific T cells. The junction carries 13 bases between V and J, which are trimmed by 6 bases and 5 bases respectively. CDR1 and CDR2 were assigned from the germline V gene (reference sequence) as MNHEY and SMNVEV. The CDR3, cysteine through phenylalanine, is 13 amino acids long. Of all the DNA, just the CDR3 is kept, 39 bases in frame from base 1. Sequencing used an Illumina HiSeq 1500. The public reads were run again by TCRdb, first through fastp at Q25 and then through MiXCR, and only productive beta chains were kept. Rows with one shared CDR3 protein collapse into an entry with the most common genes and DNA. The sample table shows just under 500,000 distinct CDR3 sequences, and roughly a third are seen once. Of the sample, around a sixth is held by the ten largest clones.

Rearrangement joined TRBV27 to TRBJ2-5, with a tentative D gene TRBD2 over 5 matching bases. The sequence came from a human donor in good health (CMV status not recorded). Some clones in this sample may be carry-over from other donors' samples. The sequenced sample was cultured PBMCs, obtained from culture after CMV antigen stimulation. The nucleotides read TGTGCCAGCAGCGGGCCGGAGGAGGAGACCCAGTACTTC. This sequence encodes CASSGPEEETQYF.